A selection of T cell receptor beta chains follows, all from one sample in a study of vaccination effects on CD4 cells after COVID-19. For these TCRs, the target antigens are not known. Clones were sequenced by immunoSEQ multiplex PCR, and TCRdb holds only the in-frame ones, with some missing. The sample holds 25,000 or so clones; around 70% are singletons and the top ten take 7.8%. Specimen: CD4+ T cells from PBMCs cultured with SARS-CoV-2 spike peptides, collected after COVID-19 vaccination. These receptor sequences come from a human donor who received a COVID-19 vaccine. Each CDR3 is given with its conserved first and last residue. Each record gives: J gene, D gene, CDR3 length, clone size, V gene, CDR3 protein, CDR3 DNA. D genes are given only for firm matches. Expanded clones get a size class; other rows say once, few or many, or leave the size out.

TRBJ2-7 | TRBD2 | 15 | - | TRBV5-4 | CASSDRTSGMYEQYF | TGTGCCAGCAGCGATCGGACTAGCGGGATGTACGAGCAGTACTTC
TRBJ2-1 | TRBD2 | 17 | - | TRBV18 | CASSPGTSGSGDNEQFF | TGTGCCAGCTCACCCGGGACTAGCGGGAGTGGAGACAATGAGCAGTTCTTC
TRBJ1-2 | - | 15 | - | TRBV19 | CASSIPLASRRGYTF | TGTGCCAGTAGTATTCCCCTCGCATCCCGCCGCGGCTACACCTTC
TRBJ1-2 | - | 17 | - | TRBV6-1 | CASSEGAGTVGRVGYTF | TGTGCCAGCAGTGAAGGAGCCGGGACGGTGGGTCGTGTTGGCTACACCTTC
TRBJ2-7 | - | 14 | - | TRBV18 | CASSPQPQGREQYF | TGTGCCAGCTCGCCTCAACCTCAGGGGAGGGAGCAGTACTTC
TRBJ2-4 | - | 18 | - | TRBV9 | CASSSSPGRMLAKNIQYF | TGTGCCAGCAGCTCGAGCCCTGGACGGATGCTAGCCAAAAACATTCAGTACTTC
TRBJ2-7 | - | 11 | - | TRBV6-2/TRBV6-3 | CASSQRLRQYF | TGTGCCAGCAGCCAGCGTCTACGGCAGTACTTC
TRBJ2-7 | TRBD2 | 15 | - | TRBV5-4 | CASSLTGTSFYEQYF | TGTGCCAGCAGCTTAACCGGGACTAGTTTCTACGAGCAGTACTTC
TRBJ2-5 | TRBD1 | 14 | - | TRBV7-2 | CASSFGTGQETQYF | TGTGCCAGCAGCTTTGGGACAGGGCAAGAGACCCAGTACTTC
TRBJ1-3 | - | 14 | few | TRBV27 | CASSGNREAHTIYF | TGTGCCAGCAGTGGAAACAGGGAGGCTCACACCATATATTTT
TRBJ1-1 | - | 13 | - | TRBV24-1 | CATRQNLGSEAFF | TGTGCCACCAGACAGAACCTGGGATCTGAAGCTTTCTTT
TRBJ1-1 | TRBD1 | 15 | - | TRBV30 | CAWRGTGIRNTEAFF | TGTGCCTGGAGAGGGACAGGCATCCGGAACACTGAAGCTTTCTTT
TRBJ2-1 | - | 15 | - | TRBV18 | CASSHGAGSHNEQFF | TGTGCCAGCTCCCACGGGGCCGGCTCTCACAATGAGCAGTTCTTC
TRBJ2-5 | TRBD1 | 14 | once | TRBV4-1 | CASSDRENQETQYF | TGCGCCAGCAGCGACAGGGAAAACCAAGAGACCCAGTACTTC
TRBJ2-7 | - | 16 | - | TRBV5-1 | CASSRITPSSSYEQYF | TGCGCCAGCAGCCGAATCACGCCTTCCAGCTCCTACGAGCAGTACTTC
TRBJ2-1 | TRBD2 | 16 | - | TRBV3-1/TRBV3-2 | CASSLAGGRYYNEQFF | TGTGCCAGCAGTCTAGCGGGAGGTCGGTACTACAATGAGCAGTTCTTC
TRBJ1-5 | - | 15 | - | TRBV15 | CATSRDQGAYQPQHF | TGTGCCACCAGCAGAGATCAAGGGGCCTATCAGCCCCAGCATTTT
TRBJ1-5 | - | 16 | - | TRBV30 | CAWSVRAGDSNQPQHF | TGTGCCTGGAGTGTACGGGCGGGGGATAGCAATCAGCCCCAGCATTTT
TRBJ2-3 | - | 15 | - | TRBV5-1 | CASSLVDPGGDTQYF | TGCGCCAGCAGCTTGGTGGATCCGGGGGGCGATACGCAGTATTTT
TRBJ1-5 | TRBD1 | 14 | - | TRBV6-5 | CASRSDRAHQPQHF | TGTGCCAGCAGGTCGGACAGGGCTCATCAGCCCCAGCATTTT
TRBJ2-7 | TRBD2 | 18 | once | TRBV14 | CASSQGRLAGRLSYEQYF | TGTGCCAGCAGCCAAGGGAGACTAGCGGGGAGACTCTCCTACGAGCAGTACTTC
TRBJ1-2 | - | 11 | few | TRBV20-1 | CSQQWGYGYTF | TGCAGTCAGCAATGGGGCTATGGCTACACCTTC
TRBJ1-2 | - | 11 | - | TRBV6-5 | CAVGPPYGYTF | TGTGCCGTTGGACCACCCTATGGCTACACCTTC
TRBJ1-5 | - | 13 | - | TRBV30 | CAWSYGSNQPQHF | TGTGCCTGGAGTTATGGCAGCAATCAGCCCCAGCATTTT
TRBJ1-1 | - | 14 | few | TRBV10-3 | CAISEKEKTTEAFF | TGTGCCATCAGTGAAAAGGAAAAAACAACTGAAGCTTTCTTT
TRBJ1-5 | - | 13 | - | TRBV30 | CAWNGDSNQPQHF | TGTGCCTGGAACGGTGATAGCAATCAGCCCCAGCATTTT
TRBJ2-7 | - | 14 | - | TRBV7-8 | CASKGLKLIDEQYF | TGTGCCAGCAAAGGGCTCAAGTTAATCGACGAGCAGTACTTC
TRBJ1-2 | TRBD1 | 15 | - | TRBV3-1/TRBV3-2 | CASSQDTGQRYGYTF | TGTGCCAGCAGCCAAGATACGGGACAGCGCTATGGCTACACCTTC
TRBJ2-3 | - | 16 | once | TRBV4-2 | CASSQEPGVGTDTQYF | TGTGCCAGCAGCCAAGAACCGGGAGTCGGCACAGATACGCAGTATTTT
TRBJ1-1 | - | 17 | - | TRBV21-1 | CASSLQGARGMNTETFF | TGTGCCAGCAGCTTACAGGGGGCGCGTGGTATGAACACTGAAACTTTCTTT
TRBJ1-3 | - | 15 | - | TRBV18 | CASSPNGVAGNTIYF | TGTGCCAGCTCACCGAATGGGGTTGCTGGAAACACCATATATTTT
TRBJ1-2 | - | 15 | few | TRBV19 | CASSMYSGRDYGYTF | TGTGCCAGTAGTATGTATTCGGGGCGCGACTATGGCTACACCTTC
TRBJ2-3 | - | 15 | few | TRBV6-2/TRBV6-3 | CASSFQVGETDTQYF | TGTGCCAGCAGTTTCCAGGTTGGAGAGACAGATACGCAGTATTTT
TRBJ2-3 | TRBD2 | 15 | - | TRBV11-3 | CASSLTGGTTDTQYF | TGTGCCAGCAGCTTAACGGGGGGGACCACAGATACGCAGTATTTT
TRBJ2-7 | TRBD2 | 13 | - | TRBV6-5 | CASRKGLAGGPNF | TGTGCCAGCAGAAAAGGACTAGCGGGAGGGCCGAACTTC
TRBJ2-4 | - | 20 | - | TRBV21-1 | CASSTPGTRGVPLAKNIQYF | TGTGCCAGCAGCACCCCCGGGACTAGAGGAGTACCCTTAGCCAAAAACATTCAGTACTTC
TRBJ2-7 | - | 13 | few | TRBV14 | CASSQEGPYEQYF | TGTGCCAGCAGCCAAGAAGGCCCCTACGAGCAGTACTTC
TRBJ1-6 | - | 15 | once | TRBV19 | CASSIEKRTNSPLHF | TGTGCCAGTAGTATAGAAAAGCGCACGAATTCACCCCTCCACTTT
TRBJ2-1 | TRBD1 | 14 | - | TRBV24-1 | CATQTDRGPNEQFF | TGTGCCACCCAAACGGACAGGGGGCCCAATGAGCAGTTCTTC
TRBJ2-1 | - | 15 | - | TRBV11-2 | CASSLGLTSSGEQFF | TGTGCCAGCAGCTTAGGTTTAACTAGCTCTGGTGAGCAGTTCTTC
TRBJ2-7 | TRBD2 | 13 | - | TRBV6-5 | CASRERGPYEQYF | TGTGCCAGCAGGGAGCGGGGACCCTACGAGCAGTACTTC
TRBJ2-2 | TRBD1 | 16 | - | TRBV7-9 | CASSYQGDRGAGELFF | TGTGCCAGCAGCTATCAAGGGGACAGGGGAGCCGGGGAGCTGTTTTTT